A selection of T cell receptor beta chains follows, all from one sample in a study of blood T cells in healthy people across ages. TCRdb ran MiXCR on the 5' RACE reads and lists one entry per CDR3 protein. The top ten clones hold roughly 8.2% of a sample with about 1,600,000 distinct CDR3 sequences, about 40% of them seen once. Sequenced: blood. The receptor set was obtained from a woman aged 18-35 years in good health. CDR3s include the opening cysteine and the closing phenylalanine or tryptophan. The D gene is left open where the match is weak. Size values are once, few and many counts, or a class for expanded clones, and some rows have none.

j_call,clone_size,v_call,d_call,cdr3_aa,cdr3_nt
TRBJ2-7,-,TRBV10-2,-,CASSRFREPNYEQYF,TGCGCCAGCAGTAGGTTCAGGGAACCCAACTACGAGCAGTACTTC
TRBJ1-4,-,TRBV18,-,CASSPGGGRNEKLFF,TGTGCCAGCTCCCCCGGGGGGGGCCGAAATGAAAAACTGTTTTTT
TRBJ1-1,-,TRBV2,-,CASSLTRDTPRTFF,TGTGCCAGCAGCCTAACCCGGGACACCCCGAGGACTTTCTTT
TRBJ2-7,many,TRBV20-1,TRBD2,CSASGGTTYEQYF,TGCAGTGCTAGCGGGGGGACCACCTACGAGCAGTACTTC
TRBJ2-3,once,TRBV9,-,CASSVELALSTDTQYF,TGTGCCAGCAGCGTAGAGCTGGCCCTTAGCACAGATACGCAGTATTTT
TRBJ1-1,-,TRBV27,TRBD1,CASSGRGRFMNTEAFF,TGTGCCAGCAGTGGGAGGGGGCGATTCATGAACACTGAAGCTTTCTTT
TRBJ2-3,few,TRBV10-3,-,CAISATGSTDTQYF,TGTGCCATCAGTGCGACGGGGAGCACAGATACGCAGTATTTT
TRBJ2-7,-,TRBV21-1,-,CASSTPQVLGNEQYF,TGTGCCAGCAGCACCCCACAGGTTCTTGGCAATGAGCAGTACTTC
TRBJ2-5,-,TRBV7-8,-,CASSLSLRETQYF,TGTGCCAGCAGCTTATCTCTACGGGAGACCCAGTACTTC
TRBJ2-5,-,TRBV4-2,TRBD2,CASSQGAGTSGGARSETQYF,TGTGCCAGCAGCCAAGGAGCCGGGACTAGCGGGGGGGCGAGGTCGGAGACCCAGTACTTC
TRBJ2-1,-,TRBV20-1,-,CSAMGGGSSYNEQFF,TGCAGTGCTATGGGCGGGGGCAGCTCCTACAATGAGCAGTTCTTC
TRBJ2-1,few,TRBV20-1,TRBD2,CSAPRTSGGGSEQFF,TGCAGTGCCCCCCGGACTAGCGGGGGAGGCAGTGAGCAGTTCTTC
TRBJ2-1,-,TRBV18,-,CASSPPNRDFHNEQFF,TGTGCCAGCTCACCTCCAAACCGGGACTTTCACAATGAGCAGTTCTTC
TRBJ2-2,-,TRBV12-3/TRBV12-4,-,CASNSRTGELFF,TGTGCCAGCAATAGCCGGACCGGGGAGCTGTTTTTT
TRBJ2-3,-,TRBV9,TRBD2,CASSLGLVRFDTQYF,TGTGCCAGCAGCCTTGGACTAGTAAGGTTTGATACGCAGTATTTT
TRBJ2-1,few,TRBV7-2,-,CASSLAQGYYNEQFF,TGTGCCAGCAGCTTAGCACAGGGTTACTACAATGAGCAGTTCTTC
TRBJ2-7,-,TRBV5-4,TRBD2,CASSLELAIPYEQYF,TGTGCCAGCAGCTTGGAACTAGCGATACCCTACGAGCAGTACTTC
TRBJ2-7,-,TRBV27,-,CASSLPPPTYEQYF,TGTGCCAGCAGTTTGCCACCCCCGACCTACGAGCAGTACTTC
TRBJ1-5,-,TRBV24-1,TRBD1,CATSERQGNQPQHF,TGTGCCACCAGTGAGAGACAGGGGAATCAGCCCCAGCATTTT
TRBJ2-1,once,TRBV6-5,TRBD2,CASSYSEAGGQFF,TGTGCCAGCAGTTACTCGGAGGCGGGAGGGCAGTTCTTC
TRBJ1-2,many,TRBV7-9,-,CASSLLGTDYGYTF,TGTGCCAGCAGCTTACTCGGGACGGACTATGGCTACACCTTC
TRBJ2-7,-,TRBV20-1,TRBD2,CSARILAGTYEQYF,TGCAGTGCTAGAATCCTAGCGGGAACCTACGAGCAGTACTTC
TRBJ2-5,few,TRBV4-1,-,CASSQAAGTQKRTQYF,TGCGCCAGCAGCCAAGCGGCCGGGACCCAAAAGCGGACCCAGTACTTC
TRBJ2-2,-,TRBV6-6,-,CASSYSRYSSNTGELFF,TGTGCCAGCAGTTACTCGAGGTACAGCTCGAACACCGGGGAGCTGTTTTTT
TRBJ2-1,-,TRBV6-5,TRBD2,CVSRLSGRVNEQFF,TGTGTCAGCAGACTTAGCGGGAGGGTCAATGAGCAGTTCTTC
TRBJ2-7,-,TRBV6-2/TRBV6-3,-,CASSYPRTSAYEQYF,TGTGCCAGCAGTTACCCTAGGACTTCCGCCTACGAGCAGTACTTC
TRBJ2-7,-,TRBV27,-,CASSLKTGTGVSEQYF,TGTGCCAGCAGTTTAAAAACCGGGACCGGAGTGTCCGAGCAGTACTTC
TRBJ2-3,-,TRBV2,-,CASIRDSTDTQYF,TGTGCCAGCATTCGGGACAGCACAGATACGCAGTATTTT
TRBJ1-5,-,TRBV3-1,-,CASSQGGRGNQPQHF,TGTGCCAGCAGCCAAGGGGGGCGCGGCAATCAGCCCCAGCATTTT
TRBJ1-5,-,TRBV11-2,TRBD1,CASSLGVKAGGDQPQHF,TGTGCCAGCAGCTTAGGAGTTAAGGCAGGGGGCGATCAGCCCCAGCATTTT
TRBJ1-4,few,TRBV28,-,CASSEALNEKLFF,TGTGCCAGCAGCGAGGCCTTAAATGAAAAACTGTTTTTT
TRBJ2-5,-,TRBV2,TRBD1,CASKDRTLMETQYF,TGTGCCAGCAAGGACAGGACACTAATGGAGACCCAGTACTTC
TRBJ2-5,-,TRBV7-8,TRBD1,CASSLQDRLDEQYF,TGTGCCAGCAGCTTACAGGACAGGCTGGATGAGCAGTACTTC
TRBJ2-1,-,TRBV20-1,TRBD2,CSARGGTSGSYNEQFF,TGCAGTGCTAGAGGCGGGACTAGCGGGTCCTACAATGAGCAGTTCTTC
TRBJ2-2,-,TRBV4-2,-,CASSQEAPGANTGELFF,TGTGCCAGCAGCCAAGAGGCTCCGGGAGCGAACACCGGGGAGCTGTTTTTT
TRBJ1-5,few,TRBV15,-,CATRAPGHSNQPQHF,TGTGCCACCAGGGCCCCGGGGCATAGCAATCAGCCCCAGCATTTT
TRBJ2-5,-,TRBV3-1,-,CASSQVGPVETQYF,TGTGCCAGCAGCCAAGTTGGCCCAGTGGAGACCCAGTACTTC
TRBJ2-5,few,TRBV2,-,CASRLVAQETQYF,TGTGCCAGCAGACTAGTGGCCCAAGAGACCCAGTACTTC
TRBJ2-2,once,TRBV20-1,-,CSAPGGGGAGTGELFF,TGCAGTGCTCCCGGGGGAGGGGGCGCTGGAACCGGGGAGCTGTTTTTT
TRBJ1-5,few,TRBV6-1,-,CASAQADGSNQPQHF,TGTGCCAGCGCCCAGGCTGACGGGAGCAATCAGCCCCAGCATTTT
TRBJ2-3,once,TRBV11-2,TRBD1,CASSSGQGRGTDTQYF,TGTGCCAGCAGCTCCGGACAGGGCCGCGGCACAGATACGCAGTATTTT
TRBJ1-3,-,TRBV25-1,TRBD1,CASGQGFGNTIYF,TGTGCCAGCGGACAGGGGTTTGGAAACACCATATATTTT
TRBJ2-1,-,TRBV7-3,TRBD2,CASSARTSKNNEQFF,TGTGCCAGCAGCGCACGGACTAGCAAAAACAATGAGCAGTTCTTC